This T cell receptor (beta chain) stems from a study of cytotoxic CD8 clonotypes in ibrutinib-treated CLL. The overall study: IGHV unmutated 17 to 18; relapsed/refractory approximately 10; treatment-naive approximately 15. The study recorded mean values of approximately 260,000 productive templates and approximately 94,000 productive rearrangements per sample.

Germline V gene sequence: CDR1 MNHEY, CDR2 SVGAGI. The CDR3 is made up of 15 amino acids. V lost 6 bases and J lost 4, with 16 bases in between. TCR beta library input comprised roughly 1.8 micrograms of genomic DNA from cryopreserved PBMCs. Clones were read by immunoSEQ multiplex PCR, and TCRdb kept only the in-frame ones, dropping some. The repertoire has about 200,000 clones, about three quarters of them found once; the top ten carry approximately 5.9%. The specimen was PBMCs, collected after 12 months of ibrutinib treatment. The clonotype originates from a human donor with chronic lymphocytic leukemia. The genes are TRBV6-5 and TRBJ1-5; D might be TRBD1 (5 bases). DNA of the CDR3: TGTGCCAGCAGCCCGGGACCCGGGGCAAATCAGCCCCAGCATTTT. Translation gives CASSPGPGANQPQHF.